This T cell receptor beta chain was found in a study of T-cell reconstitution after alpha-beta-depleted transplantation in children. The CDR3 has 16 amino acids. V was pared by 5 bases and J by 8 bases, with 21 bases between. Unique molecular identifiers were incorporated during preparation of the TCRbeta library. TCRdb fed the PCR reads into MiXCR, producing one record per CDR3 protein. This sample yields around 380,000 distinct CDR3 sequences, of which under 13% are seen a single time; 5% to 6.5% belongs to the top ten. This clonotype came up a few times. The receptor was derived from a human donor who donated a stem cell graft to a child with acute myeloid leukemia. The rearrangement links TRBV12-3 or TRBV12-4 to TRBJ1-4, with D possibly TRBD1 on 5 matching bases. Sequencing was performed on PBMCs from the stem cell graft donor, taken from the stem cell graft. In nucleotides, the CDR3 is TGTGCCAGCAGTCATCCCGCCGGGACCCCGGGCGAAAAACTGTTTTTT. Its protein is CASSHPAGTPGEKLFF.